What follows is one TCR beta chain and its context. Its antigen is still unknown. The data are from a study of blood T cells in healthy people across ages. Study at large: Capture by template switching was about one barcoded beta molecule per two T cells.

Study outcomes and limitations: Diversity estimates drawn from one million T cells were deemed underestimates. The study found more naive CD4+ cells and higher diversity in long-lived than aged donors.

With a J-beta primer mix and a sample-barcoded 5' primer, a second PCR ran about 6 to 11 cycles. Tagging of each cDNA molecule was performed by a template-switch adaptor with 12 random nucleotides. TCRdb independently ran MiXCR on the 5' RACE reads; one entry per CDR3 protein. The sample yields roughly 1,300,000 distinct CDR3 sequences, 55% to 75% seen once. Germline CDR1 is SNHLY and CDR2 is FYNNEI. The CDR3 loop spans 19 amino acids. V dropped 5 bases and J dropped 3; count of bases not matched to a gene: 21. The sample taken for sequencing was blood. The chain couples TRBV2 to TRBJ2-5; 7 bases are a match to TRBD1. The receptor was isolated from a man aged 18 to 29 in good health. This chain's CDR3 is CASSQRHRGPGSKKETQYF. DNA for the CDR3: TGTGCCAGCAGTCAGAGGCACAGGGGACCGGGGTCGAAAAAAGAGACCCAGTACTTC.